Each of the 10 T cell receptor beta chains below was sequenced from the same sample in a study of vaccination and CD4 T cells after COVID-19. Regarding treatment: 10-day PBMC culture with coronavirus spike peptide pools or control peptides (ViraFEST assay). Their recognized antigens are unknown. An Oncomine TCR Beta short-read assay was used to sequence the DNA from cultured CD4+ T cells. TCRdb re-analysed the PCR reads in MiXCR, keeping a single row per CDR3 protein. Here the sample spans over 15,000 distinct CDR3 sequences, roughly 52% being singletons. The sequencing here drew on CD4+ T cells from blood, cultured in vitro, taken before SARS-CoV-2 vaccination. The receptors stem from a human donor who had recovered from COVID-19.

The table lists this clonotype with a few counts. The V and J genes are TRBV2 and TRBJ2-7; D call uncertain. This CDR3 spans 13 amino acids. The V end was cut by 10 bases, the J end by 5 bases, with 18 bases between. Looked up from germline, CDR1 is SNHLY and CDR2 is FYNNEI. CDR3 DNA: TGTGCCACCGCCATTAGCAAGTCCCACGAGCAGTACTTC. It codes for CATAISKSHEQYF.

This clonotype was observed a handful of times. This sequence joins TRBV30 and TRBJ2-3, with TRBD1 matching 8 bases. With V trimmed by 4 bases and J by 6 bases, 15 bases remained unmatched. The CDR3 loop spans 16 amino acids. Germline CDR1 and CDR2: GTSNPN and SVGIG (reference sequence). In DNA form, the CDR3 reads TGTGCCTGGAAGAGGGGGACAGGCCTTGGTAGGGATACGCAGTATTTT. Protein: CAWKRGTGLGRDTQYF. Full variable domain (rest looked up from reference TRBV30 and TRBJ2-3): SQTIHQWPATLVQPVGSPLSLECTVEGTSNPNLYWYRQAAGRGLQLLFYSVGIGQISSEVPQNLSASRPQDRQFILSSKKLLLSDSGFYLCAWKRGTGLGRDTQYFGPGTRLTVL.

This clonotype was seen once. The genes are TRBV5-1 and TRBJ2-7; tentatively, D is TRBD2 (5 bases). V shed 2 bases and J shed 0 bases, with 15 bases lying between them. Germline V gives CDR1 SGHRS, CDR2 YFSETQ. The CDR3 loop spans 16 amino acids. CDR3 nucleotide sequence: TGCGCCAGCAGCTTCGGTTTGCGGGTTAGCTCCTACGAGCAGTACTTC. Amino acid sequence: CASSFGLRVSSYEQYF.

This chain joins TRBV6-1 and TRBJ2-7; 9 nucleotides agree with TRBD2. CDR1 and CDR2 from the germline V gene are MNHNS and SASEGT. This CDR3 spans 14 amino acids. V was clipped by 5 bases and J by 6 bases; unmatched bases: 8. The DNA for the CDR3 is TGTGCCAGCAGTAAGGGGGGACTAGCCATCGAGCAGTACTTC. Its translation is CASSKGGLAIEQYF.

The CDR3 loop reads CAWRGTDTQYF. CDR3 DNA sequence: TGTGCCTGGAGGGGTACAGATACGCAGTATTTT. The chain is built from TRBV30 and TRBJ2-3; no reliable D call. The germline V gene has CDR1 GTSNPN and CDR2 SVGIG (reference sequence). The CDR3 totals 11 residues. The V and J ends lost 3 bases and 3 bases respectively, with 4 bases between them.

This rearrangement joins TRBV2 to TRBJ2-5; 7 bases align to TRBD2. CDR1 and CDR2 (germline): SNHLY, FYNNEI. J lost 1 base, V lost 6 bases, and 2 bases had no gene match. The CDR3 sequence is 13 residues long. The DNA of the CDR3 is TGTGCCAGCAGAGCGGGGATCCAAGAGACCCAGTACTTC. As protein: CASRAGIQETQYF.

The V call is TRBV19, the J call TRBJ1-5, with D tentatively TRBD1 (6 bases). Germline lookup yields CDR1 LNHDA and CDR2 SQIVND (reference sequence). Between the trimmed V and J ends, which lost 3 bases and 3 bases, there was a span of 12 bases. The CDR3 loop spans 15 amino acids. In nucleotides, the CDR3 is TGTGCCAGTAGTATTGGAAACAGGGTCAATCAGCCCCAGCATTTT. Translated, it gives CASSIGNRVNQPQHF.

The chain is built from TRBV5-1 and TRBJ1-1; D remains unclear. Germline CDR1 and CDR2: SGHRS and YFSETQ. V lost 0 bases and J lost 3, with 6 bases in between. The CDR3 totals 13 residues. The CDR3, as DNA: TGCGCCAGCAGCTTGGGTTGGGACACTGAAGCTTTCTTT. This sequence encodes CASSLGWDTEAFF. Complete variable domain (other parts from reference TRBV5-1 and TRBJ1-1): KAGVTQTPRYLIKTRGQQVTLSCSPISGHRSVSWYQQTPGQGLQFLFEYFSETQRNKGNFPGRFSGRQFSNSRSEMNVSTLELGDSALYLCASSLGWDTEAFFGQGTRLTVV.

The gene calls are TRBV24-1 and TRBJ2-4, with 7 positions matching TRBD2. This CDR3 contains 16 residues. From germline, CDR1 is KGHDR and CDR2 SFDVKD. Trimming took 5 bases from V and 3 from J; bases not matched to a gene: 9. The CDR3 DNA follows: TGTGCCACCAGTGTAGGGGACCCTAGCGGCAAAAACATTCAGTACTTC. As protein: CATSVGDPSGKNIQYF.

The V gene is TRBV7-9, the J gene TRBJ1-1, with D uncertain. The germline V gene encodes CDR1 SEHNR and CDR2 FQNEAQ (reference sequence). The V and J ends lost 5 bases and 0 bases respectively, with 10 bases between them. This CDR3 spans 14 amino acids. The CDR3, as DNA: TGTGCCAGCAGCCTTAGGGCCTTGAACACTGAAGCTTTCTTT. Translation gives CASSLRALNTEAFF.